This is a list of T cell receptor beta chains from one sample in a study of STAT5B mutations in CD4+ large granular lymphocyte leukemia. Clones were sequenced by immunoSEQ multiplex PCR, and TCRdb holds only the in-frame ones, with some missing. The repertoire holds some 45,000 clones, with roughly 85% as singletons. The sequenced sample consisted of CD4+ T cells from blood buffy coats. The receptors stem from a human donor in good health. Both conserved end residues are part of each CDR3. Fields, in order: V gene, D gene, J gene, clone size, CDR3 DNA, CDR3 protein. A D gene is named only where the DNA matches it firmly. Size is stated for part of the rows, as once, few or many counts, or as a class when the clone is expanded.

>TRBV5-1|.|TRBJ1-3|.
TGCGCCAGCAGCACCGGATCCTCTGGAAACACCATATATTTT
CASSTGSSGNTIYF
>TRBV30|.|TRBJ1-1|.
TGTGCCTGGAGTATAGATCTGAACACTGAAGCTTTCTTT
CAWSIDLNTEAFF
>TRBV5-4|.|TRBJ2-3|.
TGTGCCAGCAGCTCGGCAGGGCTTGGAACGCAGTATTTT
CASSSAGLGTQYF
>TRBV21-1|.|TRBJ2-7|once
TGTGCCAGCAGCGGCCCGGGTCGTACCTACGAGCAGTACTTC
CASSGPGRTYEQYF
>TRBV29-1|.|TRBJ2-3|.
TGCAGCCTGGAGGACGGGGTCACAGATACGCAGTATTTT
CSLEDGVTDTQYF
>TRBV11-2|.|TRBJ2-1|.
TGTGCCAGCAGCTTATCGGTCTACAATGAGCAGTTCTTC
CASSLSVYNEQFF
>TRBV19|.|TRBJ2-6|.
TGTGCCAGTAGCCCCCCGACAGGGAGGAACTCTGGGGCCAACGTCCTGACTTTC
CASSPPTGRNSGANVLTF
>TRBV9|.|TRBJ1-2|.
TGTGCCAGCAGCGTAGCCCAGGACGGAGTTTATGGCTACACCTTC
CASSVAQDGVYGYTF
>TRBV6-5|TRBD1|TRBJ1-2|.
TGTGCCAGCAGTCCGACAGGGGCTAACTATGGCTACACCTTC
CASSPTGANYGYTF
>TRBV6-1|TRBD2|TRBJ2-5|.
TGTGCCAGCAGTGGCGGGGGGGGAGGGCAAGAGACCCAGTACTTC
CASSGGGGGQETQYF
>TRBV19|.|TRBJ1-2|.
TGTGCCAGTAGTCCGCAGGGCCCTAGGGCCTATGGCTACACCTTC
CASSPQGPRAYGYTF
>TRBV2|.|TRBJ1-4|.
TGTGCCAGCAGTGGGCAGCCAACTAATGAAAAACTGTTTTTT
CASSGQPTNEKLFF
>TRBV7-3|TRBD1|TRBJ1-4|.
TGTGCCAGGAGGGGGCGGAGGTTAGCTAATGAAAAACTGTTTTTT
CARRGRRLANEKLFF
>TRBV6-4|TRBD1|TRBJ1-2|.
TGTGCCAGCAGTCCCGGTGAGGGGGCGCGTTATGGCTACACCTTC
CASSPGEGARYGYTF
>TRBV9|TRBD2|TRBJ2-5|.
TGTGCCAGCAGCGCCACTAGCGGGAGTTGGGAGACCCAGTACTTC
CASSATSGSWETQYF
>TRBV11-2|.|TRBJ2-7|.
TGTGCCAGCAGCTCAACTGCCGGCTCCTACGAGCAGTACTTC
CASSSTAGSYEQYF
>TRBV7-9|.|TRBJ2-3|.
TGTGCCAGCAGCCGCGGGGGCGCAGATACGCAGTATTTT
CASSRGGADTQYF
>TRBV7-6|.|TRBJ2-5|.
TGTGCCAGCAGCCCAGGGACGCGCCAAGAGACCCAGTACTTC
CASSPGTRQETQYF
>TRBV5-5|.|TRBJ2-6|.
TGTGCCAGCAGCTTGGGGTTGATGGGCGGGGCCAACGTCCTGACTTTC
CASSLGLMGGANVLTF
>TRBV27|.|TRBJ2-1|.
TGTGCCAGCAGTTTGAAGGGGGGGTACAATGAGCAGTTCTTC
CASSLKGGYNEQFF
>TRBV29-1|.|TRBJ1-3|once
TGCAGCGTTGGGCAGGAGGGAAACACCATATATTTT
CSVGQEGNTIYF
>TRBV5-6|TRBD1|TRBJ1-2|.
TGTGCCAGCAGCTGGGGACAGGCCGATGGCTACACCTTC
CASSWGQADGYTF
>TRBV6-5|.|TRBJ2-7|.
TGTGCCAGCAGTTGGGGACCATCCCTTGAGCAGTACTTC
CASSWGPSLEQYF
>TRBV2|TRBD2|TRBJ2-3|.
TGTGCCAGCAGGGAGCGGGAGGGCGCAGATACGCAGTATTTT
CASREREGADTQYF
>TRBV10-1|TRBD2|TRBJ2-2|.
TGCGCCAGCGGTACTAGCGGGAGGGACGGGGAGCTGTTTTTT
CASGTSGRDGELFF
>TRBV6-5|.|TRBJ2-7|.
TGTGCCAGCCGCCCAAAGGGGGATTCCTACGAGCAGTACTTC
CASRPKGDSYEQYF
>TRBV2|TRBD2|TRBJ2-7|.
TGTGCCAGCAGTGACTCCGGGACTAGCGGGAGGGCTCAGCCCCACGAGCAGTACTTC
CASSDSGTSGRAQPHEQYF
>TRBV5-1|.|TRBJ2-3|once
TGCGCCAGCAGCTTGGGGGCCCTGACGGGAATGGATACGCAGTATTTT
CASSLGALTGMDTQYF
>TRBV28|.|TRBJ2-2|.
TGTGCCAGCAGTCCTGGACAGAGCACCGGGGAGCTGTTTTTT
CASSPGQSTGELFF
>TRBV25-1|.|TRBJ2-2|once
TGTGCCAGCAGTGACCTTAGCGGCGACACCGGGGAGCTGTTTTTT
CASSDLSGDTGELFF
>TRBV2|TRBD1|TRBJ2-1|.
TGTGCCAGCGCACGGGACAGGGGTTTTGATGAGCAGTTCTTC
CASARDRGFDEQFF
>TRBV27|TRBD1|TRBJ2-1|.
TGTGCCAGCAGCAAAACCCGGGACAGCTACAATGAGCAGTTCTTC
CASSKTRDSYNEQFF
>TRBV28|TRBD1|TRBJ2-1|.
TGTGCCAGCATCCAGAGGGGGACAGGGGTGAATGAGCAGTTCTTC
CASIQRGTGVNEQFF
>TRBV11-3|TRBD1|TRBJ1-1|.
TGTGCCAGCAGCCCCGGGACAGGGAACACTGAAGCTTTCTTT
CASSPGTGNTEAFF
>TRBV7-8|TRBD2|TRBJ2-3|.
TGTGCCAGCAAACTAGCGGGAGAAGATACGCAGTATTTT
CASKLAGEDTQYF
>TRBV6-5|TRBD2|TRBJ2-1|.
TGTGCCAGCAGTCCCGAACTAGCGGGCTCTAATGAGCAGTTCTTC
CASSPELAGSNEQFF
>TRBV27|.|TRBJ2-7|.
TGTGCCATCAAGTCTCTCGGACCCACGAGGGAGCAGTACTTC
CAIKSLGPTREQYF
>TRBV9|.|TRBJ2-2|.
TGTGCCAGCAGCGTATCCACCGGGGAGCTGTTTTTT
CASSVSTGELFF